This is a list of T cell receptor beta chains from one sample in a study of response to subunit inactivated influenza vaccine. One entry per CDR3 protein, called by TCRdb with MiXCR from the RT-PCR reads. This sample yields about 650,000 distinct CDR3 sequences, of which around a sixth are seen a single time; around a tenth belongs to the top ten. Specimen: PBMCs from blood, collected 11 to 12 days after vaccination. The receptors were gathered from a middle-aged man who received an inactivated influenza vaccine. The conserved cysteine and the conserved F or W are not part of the CDR3 here.

v_call: TRBV10-3; j_call: TRBJ1-1; cdr3_aa: AISGVLAPNTEAF
v_call: TRBV6-5; j_call: TRBJ2-1; cdr3_aa: ASSYEGDAYNEQF
v_call: TRBV20-1; j_call: TRBJ1-1; cdr3_aa: SAKNSRNTEAF
v_call: TRBV29-1; j_call: TRBJ2-2; cdr3_aa: SVRKGRSAGELF
v_call: TRBV3-1; j_call: TRBJ1-2; cdr3_aa: ASSQGRDYGYT
v_call: TRBV9; j_call: TRBJ2-1; cdr3_aa: ASSVAPHSYNEQF
v_call: TRBV10-3; j_call: TRBJ1-1; cdr3_aa: AITGTGELSEAF
v_call: TRBV12-3/TRBV12-4; j_call: TRBJ2-2; cdr3_aa: ASSFYQNTGELF
v_call: TRBV7-9; j_call: TRBJ1-2; cdr3_aa: ASSFESFNYGYT
v_call: TRBV2; j_call: TRBJ1-6; cdr3_aa: ASSEFPSSLH
v_call: TRBV20-1; j_call: TRBJ2-3; cdr3_aa: SARKGPSTDTQY
v_call: TRBV9; j_call: TRBJ1-2; cdr3_aa: ASSVGSSYGYT
v_call: TRBV5-1; j_call: TRBJ2-1; cdr3_aa: VSSPRDDRNEQF
v_call: TRBV7-8; j_call: TRBJ2-7; cdr3_aa: ASSFSAGLPTTYEQY
v_call: TRBV20-1; j_call: TRBJ2-5; cdr3_aa: SARAGPGETQY
v_call: TRBV18; j_call: TRBJ2-7; cdr3_aa: ASSPGGISSYEQY
v_call: TRBV6-2/TRBV6-3; j_call: TRBJ2-7; cdr3_aa: ASSYAGTGGVSGNPFEQY
v_call: TRBV30; j_call: TRBJ2-5; cdr3_aa: AWSVGQRGIQETQY
v_call: TRBV3-1; j_call: TRBJ2-2; cdr3_aa: ASSQRVRAGELF
v_call: TRBV18; j_call: TRBJ1-3; cdr3_aa: ASSPLDTNSGNTIY
v_call: TRBV7-8; j_call: TRBJ1-3; cdr3_aa: ASRAPTDGNTIY
v_call: TRBV29-1; j_call: TRBJ2-7; cdr3_aa: SVVGAGETGQY
v_call: TRBV2; j_call: TRBJ2-7; cdr3_aa: ASSVRGSEGIEQY
v_call: TRBV6-2/TRBV6-3; j_call: TRBJ2-7; cdr3_aa: ASSYSTASYEQY
v_call: TRBV7-2; j_call: TRBJ2-5; cdr3_aa: ASSLGSSGGETQY
v_call: TRBV7-6; j_call: TRBJ2-2; cdr3_aa: ASSLVVARTGELF
v_call: TRBV6-1; j_call: TRBJ1-3; cdr3_aa: ASSGWTASGNTIY
v_call: TRBV5-1; j_call: TRBJ2-7; cdr3_aa: ASSFSSGNYEQY
v_call: TRBV3-1; j_call: TRBJ1-1; cdr3_aa: ASSRAMNTEAF
v_call: TRBV7-6; j_call: TRBJ2-7; cdr3_aa: ASSYFPTYEQY
v_call: TRBV6-1; j_call: TRBJ1-6; cdr3_aa: ASSEATGRNSPLH
v_call: TRBV5-1; j_call: TRBJ2-7; cdr3_aa: ASSSGGVPHSYEQY
v_call: TRBV6-5; j_call: TRBJ2-3; cdr3_aa: ASSYSSRGSTDTQY
v_call: TRBV9; j_call: TRBJ1-4; cdr3_aa: ASSPRDKGESREKLF
v_call: TRBV20-1; j_call: TRBJ1-2; cdr3_aa: SAYRVDYGYT
v_call: TRBV3-1; j_call: TRBJ2-1; cdr3_aa: ASSQGPLSWRERGPGNEQF
v_call: TRBV4-1; j_call: TRBJ2-1; cdr3_aa: ASSQRAGAFYNEQF
v_call: TRBV11-2; j_call: TRBJ2-5; cdr3_aa: ASSLDSSASGSRKTQY
v_call: TRBV20-1; j_call: TRBJ2-2; cdr3_aa: SASNLGSGGATGELF
v_call: TRBV28; j_call: TRBJ2-1; cdr3_aa: ASSGRGTSGYNEQF
v_call: TRBV7-8; j_call: TRBJ2-7; cdr3_aa: ASSLVELAYEQY
v_call: TRBV9; j_call: TRBJ2-1; cdr3_aa: ASSVEAAYNEQF
v_call: TRBV7-2; j_call: TRBJ2-7; cdr3_aa: ASSLGGTVSYEQY
v_call: TRBV5-1; j_call: TRBJ1-4; cdr3_aa: ASSLARDRSTNEKLF
v_call: TRBV14; j_call: TRBJ2-5; cdr3_aa: ASRRGPGGTQY
v_call: TRBV7-9; j_call: TRBJ2-7; cdr3_aa: ASSSQPGQGSPIN
v_call: TRBV6-1; j_call: TRBJ1-3; cdr3_aa: ASSPMDVPGNTIY
v_call: TRBV20-1; j_call: TRBJ2-7; cdr3_aa: SAADGTYEQY
v_call: TRBV20-1; j_call: TRBJ2-1; cdr3_aa: SARARSSYNEQF
v_call: TRBV10-3; j_call: TRBJ2-5; cdr3_aa: AIAVEGETQY
v_call: TRBV4-3; j_call: TRBJ2-3; cdr3_aa: ASSLSLADTQY
v_call: TRBV12-3/TRBV12-4; j_call: TRBJ2-3; cdr3_aa: ASSSGRGPPDTQY
v_call: TRBV24-1; j_call: TRBJ2-1; cdr3_aa: ATGLSNEQF
v_call: TRBV9; j_call: TRBJ2-5; cdr3_aa: ASDPGLAGIQETQY
v_call: TRBV12-3/TRBV12-4; j_call: TRBJ2-1; cdr3_aa: ASTRLAGSYNEQF
v_call: TRBV11-1; j_call: TRBJ2-6; cdr3_aa: ASSMTGVLVDGANVLT
v_call: TRBV11-2; j_call: TRBJ2-1; cdr3_aa: ASSLGVWVNPHNEQF